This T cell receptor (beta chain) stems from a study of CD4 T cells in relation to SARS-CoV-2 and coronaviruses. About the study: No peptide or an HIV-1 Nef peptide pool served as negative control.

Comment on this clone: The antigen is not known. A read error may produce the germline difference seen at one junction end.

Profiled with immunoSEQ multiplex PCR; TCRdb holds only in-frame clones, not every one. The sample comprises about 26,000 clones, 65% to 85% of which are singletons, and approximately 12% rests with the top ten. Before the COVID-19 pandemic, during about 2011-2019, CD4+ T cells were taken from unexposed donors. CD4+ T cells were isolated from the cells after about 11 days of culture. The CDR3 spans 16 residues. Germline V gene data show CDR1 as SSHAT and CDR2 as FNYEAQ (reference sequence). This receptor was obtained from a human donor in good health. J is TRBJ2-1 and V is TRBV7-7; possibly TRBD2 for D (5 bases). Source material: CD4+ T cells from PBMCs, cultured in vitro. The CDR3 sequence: CASSQQPRVSHGEQFF. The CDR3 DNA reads TGTGCTAGCAGCCAACAGCCGAGGGTATCCCACGGTGAGCAGTTCTTC.